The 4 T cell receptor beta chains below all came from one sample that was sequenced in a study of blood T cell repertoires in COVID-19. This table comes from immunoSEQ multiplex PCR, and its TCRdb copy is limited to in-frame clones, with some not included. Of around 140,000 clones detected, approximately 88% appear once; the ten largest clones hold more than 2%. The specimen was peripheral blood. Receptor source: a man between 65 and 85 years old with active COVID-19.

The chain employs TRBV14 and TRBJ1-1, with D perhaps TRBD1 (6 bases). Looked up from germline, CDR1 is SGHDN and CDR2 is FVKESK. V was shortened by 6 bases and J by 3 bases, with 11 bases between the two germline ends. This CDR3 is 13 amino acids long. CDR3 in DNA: TGTGCCAGCAGTCAACAGGGTGACACTGAAGCTTTCTTT. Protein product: CASSQQGDTEAFF.

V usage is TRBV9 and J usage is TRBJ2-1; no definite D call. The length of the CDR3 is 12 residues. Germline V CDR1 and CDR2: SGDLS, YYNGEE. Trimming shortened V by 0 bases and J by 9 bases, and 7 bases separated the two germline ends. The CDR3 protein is CASSVGSGEQFF. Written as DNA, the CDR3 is TGTGCCAGCAGCGTAGGATCGGGTGAGCAGTTCTTC.

The CDR3 sequence is CSKSDNTEAFF. DNA of the CDR3: TGCAGTAAATCAGATAACACTGAAGCTTTCTTT. The chain carries TRBV20-1 and TRBJ1-1; D is unresolved. Germline V gene lookup returns CDR1 DFQATT and CDR2 SNEGSKA (reference sequence). This CDR3 contains 11 residues. The V gene lost 8 bases and the J gene lost 2 bases, with 9 bases spanning the gap.

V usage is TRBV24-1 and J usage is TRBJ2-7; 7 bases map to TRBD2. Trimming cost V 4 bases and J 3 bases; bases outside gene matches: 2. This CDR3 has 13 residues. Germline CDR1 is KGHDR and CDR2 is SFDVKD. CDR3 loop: CATSEGTNYEQYF. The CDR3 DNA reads TGTGCCACCAGTGAGGGGACTAACTACGAGCAGTACTTC.